The 11 T cell receptor beta chains reported below all come from one sample, sequenced in a study of T cell changes during pregnancy in multiple sclerosis. Profiling relied on immunoSEQ multiplex PCR, and the TCRdb table lists in-frame clones only, not all of them. Seen here are about 23,000 clones, about 88% observed once, and the top ten hold 7.7%. The specimen was CD8+ T cells from peripheral blood mononuclear cells, collected after pregnancy. The receptors originated from a female donor with multiple sclerosis, enrolled in a pregnancy study.

This clone was detected only once. This chain uses TRBV4-1 with TRBJ1-1; maybe TRBD1 (6 bases). The CDR3 has 16 residues. The germline gives CDR1 MGHRA, CDR2 YSYEKL. V dropped 5 bases and J dropped 2 bases, with 18 bases sitting between them. The CDR3 spells CASSVRAGAHNTEAFF. In nucleotides, the CDR3 is TGCGCCAGCAGCGTAAGGGCGGGGGCGCATAACACTGAAGCTTTCTTT.

The chain employs TRBV7-9 and TRBJ2-7; TRBD1 matches 7 bases. Trimming removed 1 base from V and 2 bases from J; junction bases left unmatched: 5. In germline, CDR1 is SEHNR, CDR2 FQNEAQ (reference sequence). This CDR3 has 15 residues. CDR3 nucleotide sequence: TGTGCCAGCAGCTTAGTGGTGACAGGGCCCTACGAGCAGTACTTC. Amino acid sequence: CASSLVVTGPYEQYF.

This chain uses TRBV4-2 with TRBJ2-3; tentatively, D is TRBD2 (6 bases). The CDR3 loop spans 15 amino acids. V lost 6 bases to trimming and J lost 1 base, with 14 bases between them. CDR1 is LGHNA, CDR2 YNFKEQ, per germline. The CDR3 nucleotides read TGTGCCAGCAGTCCCCAGTTAGCGGGCACAGATACGCAGTATTTT. It is translated as CASSPQLAGTDTQYF.

This chain connects TRBV19 to TRBJ2-4; TRBD1 agrees at 7 bases. This CDR3 contains 14 residues. The germline V gene has CDR1 LNHDA and CDR2 SQIVND (reference sequence). Losses at the gene ends were 4 bases for V and 7 bases for J; bases not matched to a gene: 7. The CDR3 region is CASSTAGTDNIQYF. The CDR3 nucleotides read TGTGCCAGTAGTACGGCCGGGACAGATAACATTCAGTACTTC.

Worth noting for this clone: It is likely a read error, because the conserved phenylalanine at the end of the CDR3 is missing. It is unclear where the CDR3 begins or ends on the DNA, so no DNA is shown, and the CDR3 is as TCRdb lists it. The CDR3 reads CASSLGTSGTTT. The V and J genes are TRBV5-6 and TRBJ2-7; TRBD2 is taken as the D call from the table, unchecked against the DNA. Germline CDR1 reads SGHDT; CDR2 reads YYEEEE. The CDR3 is 12 amino acids long, termini counted.

V gene TRBV4-1 combines with J gene TRBJ1-1; maybe TRBD1 (5 bases). CDR1 is MGHRA and CDR2 is YSYEKL in the germline V gene. V shed 0 bases and J shed 3 bases, with 11 bases lying between them. This CDR3 spans 15 amino acids. The CDR3 is CASSQEGQVYTEAFF. Here the CDR3 DNA reads TGCGCCAGCAGCCAAGAAGGACAAGTATACACTGAAGCTTTCTTT.

This chain joins TRBV27 and TRBJ2-7; TRBD1 agrees at 11 bases. Unmatched junction bases numbered 5, after V lost 7 bases and J lost 6 bases. Germline CDR1 MNHEY, CDR2 SMNVEV (reference sequence). CDR3 length: 13 residues. This CDR3 is CASNGQGAGEQYF. The CDR3 nucleotides are TGTGCCAGCAACGGACAGGGGGCCGGCGAGCAGTACTTC.

Only a few counts were recorded for this clone. This chain links TRBV28 with TRBJ2-7; perhaps TRBD2 as D (9 bases). Germline loops: CDR1 MDHEN, CDR2 SYDVKM. Trimming took 8 bases from V and 4 from J, leaving 27 bases between them. This CDR3 contains 17 residues. In DNA form, the CDR3 reads TGTGCCAGCGCCCGGACAGGGCCTAGGAGCGGGAGGTACGAGCAGTACTTC. It encodes CASARTGPRSGRYEQYF.

The rearrangement links TRBV27 to TRBJ2-1; D possibly corresponds to TRBD1 (6 bases). The ends were cut back, 5 bases at V and 8 bases at J, with 22 bases in the middle. CDR1 and CDR2 (germline): MNHEY, SMNVEV (reference sequence). This CDR3 region has 16 residues. The DNA for the CDR3 is TGTGCCAGCAGTCCTCGTCCCCCACAGGGCGAGGATGAGCAGTTCTTC. Its protein product is CASSPRPPQGEDEQFF.

J is TRBJ1-2 and V is TRBV7-9; 9 bases are a match to TRBD1. In germline, CDR1 is SEHNR, CDR2 FQNEAQ (reference sequence). V trimming: 7 bases; J trimming: 3 bases; junction bases outside the gene matches: 9. The CDR3 sequence is 15 residues long. CDR3 DNA sequence: TGTGCCAGCACCTTGAGGACAGGGGTGGACTATGGCTACACCTTC. Translated, it gives CASTLRTGVDYGYTF.

The chain combines TRBV5-1 with TRBJ2-5; 9 bases are shared with TRBD2. From germline, CDR1 is SGHRS and CDR2 YFSETQ. This CDR3 contains 16 residues. The ends lost 4 bases at V and 2 bases at J; junction bases unmatched: 9. CDR3 sequence: CASSRIPGLAQETQYF. As DNA, the CDR3 is TGCGCCAGCAGCAGAATTCCGGGACTAGCTCAAGAGACCCAGTACTTC.